This entry lists 26 T cell receptor beta chains sequenced from one sample in a study of blood T cell repertoires in COVID-19 (TCRdb year 2020). The library was produced with the immunoSEQ multiplex PCR assay. In its TCRdb copy, this immuneACCESS table keeps in-frame sequences only and misses some clones. Where compared with another copy, unresolved V genes explain less than half of these, and the others have no known cause. In all, the sample holds around 110,000 clones, and around 80% of those were seen once. The biggest ten clones account for around 15% of the sample. The specimen sequenced was peripheral blood. These receptors were collected from a man in his 60s with active or convalescent COVID-19.

J is TRBJ2-4 and V is TRBV6-5, with D possibly TRBD2 on 6 matching bases. The CDR3 contains 13 residues. Germline V CDR1 and CDR2: MNHEY, SVGAGI. Trimming stripped 7 bases from V and 6 bases from J, with 13 bases between. The CDR3 here is CASTLAFGNIQYF. The CDR3 DNA follows: TGTGCCAGCACTCTAGCGTTTGGAAACATTCAGTACTTC.

J is TRBJ2-1 and V is TRBV5-4; 8 nucleotides agree with TRBD2. Germline trimming cut 0 bases from V and 6 bases from J; bases unmatched to any gene: 8. The germline V gene encodes CDR1 SGHNT and CDR2 YYREEE (reference sequence). The CDR3 length is 16 residues. CDR3 coding DNA: TGTGCCAGCAGCTTGGAACTAGCGGTTAAAAGCAATGAGCAGTTCTTC. This gives the protein CASSLELAVKSNEQFF.

This sequence joins TRBV2 and TRBJ2-5, with no clear D. This CDR3 spans 14 amino acids. Trimming removed 3 bases at V and 1 base at J, with 9 bases between. Germline V CDR1 and CDR2: SNHLY, FYNNEI. CDR3 sequence reads: CASSDLRSQETQYF. CDR3 coding DNA: TGTGCCAGCAGTGATTTAAGGAGCCAAGAGACCCAGTACTTC.

The chain combines TRBV6-1 with TRBJ1-1; D remains unclear. This CDR3 spans 14 amino acids. The V and J ends lost 2 bases and 1 base respectively, with 8 bases between them. Germline CDR1 and CDR2: MNHNS and SASEGT. CDR3 amino acids: CASSERWANTEAFF. In DNA, the CDR3 is TGTGCCAGCAGTGAAAGGTGGGCGAACACTGAAGCTTTCTTT.

This clone was detected only a few times. V is TRBV6-5 and J is TRBJ2-7; tentatively, D is TRBD1 (7 bases). The CDR3 covers 14 residues. Germline lookup yields CDR1 MNHEY and CDR2 SVGAGI. V shed 8 bases and J shed 7 bases, with 21 bases lying between them. CDR3 sequence: CASGLQGPAGEQYF. The CDR3 nucleotides are TGTGCCAGCGGCCTACAGGGGCCGGCGGGGGAGCAGTACTTC.

This clone has only one observation. The chain carries TRBV29-1 and TRBJ2-2; the match to TRBD1 covers 7 bases. V lost 7 bases to trimming and J lost 1 base; unmatched junction nucleotides: 3. CDR3 length: 13 amino acids. Germline assignment: CDR1 SQVTM and CDR2 ANQGSEA. The CDR3 DNA follows: TGCAGCGGCAGACAGGGGAACACCGGGGAGCTGTTTTTT. Translated, it gives CSGRQGNTGELFF.

The chain combines TRBV4-3 with TRBJ2-2, with 9 nucleotides matching TRBD1. V dropped 0 bases and J dropped 0; count of bases not matched to a gene: 5. The germline V gene encodes CDR1 LGHNA and CDR2 YSLEER. This CDR3 region has 18 residues. DNA of the CDR3: TGCGCCAGCAGCCAAGATCGGACAGGGGCGTCGAACACCGGGGAGCTGTTTTTT. It is translated as CASSQDRTGASNTGELFF.

This clone has just one count. J is TRBJ2-7 and V is TRBV30, with 12 positions matching TRBD2. V was clipped by 7 bases and J by 2 bases; unmatched bases: 9. The germline V gene encodes CDR1 GTSNPN and CDR2 SVGIG (reference sequence). The CDR3 loop spans 15 amino acids. The CDR3 spells CASTQTSGRTYEQYF. The DNA of the CDR3 is TGTGCCTCGACCCAAACTAGCGGGAGGACCTACGAGCAGTACTTC.

This chain joins TRBV7-2 and TRBJ2-7; TRBD1 matches 8 bases. V trimming: 5 bases; J trimming: 5 bases; junction bases outside the gene matches: 2. Germline V lookup: CDR1 SGHTA, CDR2 FQGNSA. The CDR3 covers 12 residues. The CDR3 DNA reads as TGTGCCAGCAGCCAGGGGGCAAACGAGCAGTACTTC. This translates into CASSQGANEQYF.

The chain has TRBV11-1 and TRBJ2-5; maybe TRBD1 (5 bases). Looked up from germline, CDR1 is SGHAT and CDR2 is FQDESV (reference sequence). CDR3 length: 13 residues. V was pared by 4 bases and J by 4 bases, with 10 bases between. The CDR3 protein is CASSSTVTETQYF. The CDR3 coding sequence is TGTGCCAGCAGCTCGACAGTTACAGAGACCCAGTACTTC.

This clone showed up many times. This sequence joins TRBV19 and TRBJ1-1; 7 bases map to TRBD1. The length of the CDR3 is 15 residues. J gave up 0 bases and V 5 bases, and 6 bases lay outside the gene matches. Germline lookup yields CDR1 LNHDA and CDR2 SQIVND (reference sequence). CDR3: CASSALTGMNTEAFF. CDR3 in DNA: TGTGCCAGTAGTGCCCTGACAGGGATGAACACTGAAGCTTTCTTT. Variable domain in full (rest from reference TRBV19 and TRBJ1-1): DGGITQSPKYLFRKEGQNVTLSCEQNLNHDAMYWYRQDPGQGLRLIYYSQIVNDFQKGDIAEGYSVSREKKESFPLTVTSAQKNPTAFYLCASSALTGMNTEAFFGQGTRLTVV.

This clone showed up just a few times. The chain uses TRBV5-1 and TRBJ2-3; 8 bases align to TRBD1. From germline, CDR1 is SGHRS and CDR2 YFSETQ. The CDR3 length is 16 residues. The V gene end was trimmed by 3 bases and the J gene end by 2 bases; junction bases not matched to a gene: 8. CDR3 nucleotide sequence: TGCGCCAGCAGCTCCGGACAGGGAGGACCCACAGATACGCAGTATTTT. It yields the protein CASSSGQGGPTDTQYF.

This clone was seen a handful of times. At the DNA level, this CDR3 is encoded by other sequences in the same sample as well. V and J are TRBV14 and TRBJ1-1; D uncertain. The CDR3 is 14 residues long. CDR1 is SGHDN and CDR2 is FVKESK in the germline V gene. The ends were cut back, 1 base at V and 1 base at J, with 7 bases in the middle. This CDR3 is CASSQVSGNTEAFF. The CDR3, as DNA: TGTGCCAGCAGCCAAGTTTCCGGGAACACTGAAGCTTTCTTT.

This chain joins TRBV13 and TRBJ2-2; D gene uncertain. CDR1 is PRHDT, CDR2 FYEKMQ, per germline (reference sequence). This CDR3 has 13 residues. The ends were cut back, 5 bases at V and 1 base at J, with 5 bases in the middle. The CDR3 coding sequence is TGTGCCAGCAGCCTCTGGAACACCGGGGAGCTGTTTTTT. Amino acids: CASSLWNTGELFF.

The chain is built from TRBV5-6 and TRBJ2-7; D ambiguous. V lost 0 bases and J lost 6, with 10 bases in between. The V gene's germline CDR1 is SGHDT and CDR2 YYEEEE. The CDR3 contains 13 residues. CDR3 nucleotides: TGTGCCAGCAGCTTGGAGGTCCGGGTCGAGCAGTACTTC. It encodes CASSLEVRVEQYF.

This chain uses TRBV5-4 with TRBJ2-7; 12 nucleotides match TRBD1. The CDR3 totals 15 residues. Germline V gene sequence: CDR1 SGHNT, CDR2 YYREEE (reference sequence). With V trimmed by 2 bases and J by 5 bases, 5 bases remained unmatched. CDR3 nucleotides: TGTGCCAGCAGCTTAGGTGGGACAGGGGGCGACGAGCAGTACTTC. Amino acids: CASSLGGTGGDEQYF.

This rearrangement joins TRBV4-2 to TRBJ2-7; D possibly corresponds to TRBD2 (6 bases). The V gene's germline CDR1 is LGHNA and CDR2 YNFKEQ. This CDR3 has 16 amino acids. V lost 3 bases, J lost 2 bases, and 17 bases lay in between. CDR3 protein: CASSHVERGGTYEQYF. The CDR3 DNA reads as TGTGCCAGCAGCCACGTAGAAAGGGGAGGAACCTACGAGCAGTACTTC.

This chain uses TRBV18 with TRBJ2-5; 11 positions agree with TRBD2. The CDR3 loop spans 14 amino acids. Germline V CDR1 and CDR2: KGHSH, LQKENI. V shed 3 bases, J shed 5 bases, and the junction held 2 bases outside the gene matches. CDR3 in DNA: TGTGCCAGCTCACCTACTAGCGGGAGTGAGACCCAGTACTTC. Amino acid sequence: CASSPTSGSETQYF.

The chain couples TRBV19 to TRBJ2-2; 8 bases match TRBD1. Per the germline V gene, CDR1 is LNHDA and CDR2 is SQIVND (reference sequence). This CDR3 has 19 amino acids. Germline trimming cut 2 bases from V and 1 base from J; bases unmatched to any gene: 12. CDR3 in amino acids: CASSIRVAAGGLNTGELFF. As DNA, the CDR3 is TGTGCCAGTAGTATAAGGGTAGCGGCAGGGGGCCTGAACACCGGGGAGCTGTTTTTT.

The sample holds a few counts of this clone. The gene calls are TRBV28 and TRBJ2-7; 11 nucleotides agree with TRBD2. In germline, CDR1 is MDHEN, CDR2 SYDVKM. Unmatched junction bases numbered 10, after V lost 5 bases and J lost 1 base. The CDR3 is 17 amino acids. The CDR3 region has the DNA TGTGCCAGCAGTCTCGGAGGGGGACTAGCGGAGTCCTACGAGCAGTACTTC. Encoded protein: CASSLGGGLAESYEQYF.

This chain links TRBV6-2 or TRBV6-3 with TRBJ2-3, with TRBD1 matching over 10 bases. This CDR3 spans 15 amino acids. CDR1 MNHEY and CDR2 SVGEGT come from the germline V gene. V was pared by 5 bases and J by 4 bases, with 6 bases of the junction left unmatched. The CDR3 is CASSRTTGGPDTQYF. In nucleotides, the CDR3 is TGTGCCAGCAGTCGTACGACAGGGGGCCCAGATACGCAGTATTTT.

The genes are TRBV6-5 and TRBJ2-7; 10 nucleotides line up with TRBD2. This CDR3 region has 15 residues. The V gene's germline CDR1 is MNHEY and CDR2 SVGAGI. Trimming took 6 bases from V and 7 from J; bases not matched to a gene: 12. CDR3 DNA: TGTGCCAGCAGCCGAGGAGCGAGCGGGAGGGAAGAGCAGTACTTC. Its translation: CASSRGASGREEQYF.

This clone has a handful of counts. V usage is TRBV28 and J usage is TRBJ2-3; D possibly corresponds to TRBD1 (5 bases). Germline CDR1 and CDR2: MDHEN and SYDVKM. The CDR3 is 19 residues long. Trimming stripped 4 bases from V and 1 base from J, with 24 bases between. DNA of the CDR3: TGTGCCAGCAGTTATGTAGGCGGATGGACACCTTCCCGCACAGATACGCAGTATTTT. This translates into CASSYVGGWTPSRTDTQYF.

This chain joins TRBV7-2 and TRBJ2-1; D unclear. The CDR3 consists of 11 residues. The germline V and J ends were trimmed by 3 bases and 7 bases, with 4 bases remaining between them. The germline V gene has CDR1 SGHTA and CDR2 FQGNSA. This chain's CDR3 is CASSLENEQFF. CDR3 bases: TGTGCCAGCAGCTTGGAGAATGAGCAGTTCTTC.

The CDR3 is CASSQDISGGELFF. The CDR3 nucleotides are TGTGCCAGCAGCCAAGATATTAGTGGCGGGGAGCTGTTTTTT. V usage is TRBV3-1 (or the pseudogene TRBV3-2) and J usage is TRBJ2-2, with D unclear. CDR3 size: 14 residues. The germline V gene encodes CDR1 LGHDT and CDR2 YNNKEL (reference sequence). V shed 0 bases and J shed 7 bases, with 9 bases lying between them.

The chain carries TRBV30 and TRBJ1-5, with 7 bases lining up with TRBD1. In germline, CDR1 is GTSNPN, CDR2 SVGIG (reference sequence). The CDR3 length is 14 residues. With 3 bases clipped from V and 4 bases from J, the junction kept 6 bases outside the gene matches. Written as DNA, the CDR3 is TGTGCCTGGAGCCAGGGGACAGTTAATCAGCCCCAGCATTTT. Its protein is CAWSQGTVNQPQHF. The full variable domain, with the rest looked up from reference TRBV30 and TRBJ1-5, is SQTIHQWPATLVQPVGSPLSLECTVEGTSNPNLYWYRQAAGRGLQLLFYSVGIGQISSEVPQNLSASRPQDRQFILSSKKLLLSDSGFYLCAWSQGTVNQPQHFGDGTRLSIL.